This is a list of T cell receptor beta chains from one sample in a study of cytomegalovirus exposure and HLA in healthy donors. Libraries were prepared by immunoSEQ multiplex PCR; TCRdb keeps only in-frame clonotypes and omits some of them. This sample has tens of thousands of clones, with around 68% found just once. The source material was PBMCs. The receptors derive from a man younger than 45 in good health and CMV-seronegative. The CDR3 runs from the conserved cysteine through the conserved F or W. D genes are given only for firm matches. Expanded clones are given a class, and other clones once, few, many or no size at all.

j_call | d_call | v_call | clone_size | cdr3_aa | cdr3_nt
TRBJ2-3 | TRBD1 | TRBV19 | few | CASSRDRVADTQYF | TGTGCCAGTAGTAGGGACAGGGTCGCAGATACGCAGTATTTT
TRBJ2-2 | . | TRBV5-4 | . | CASSLGASATGELFF | TGTGCCAGCAGCTTGGGAGCTAGCGCCACCGGGGAGCTGTTTTTT
TRBJ2-5 | TRBD1 | TRBV5-1 | . | CASSRGWTGGEEQYF | TGCGCCAGCAGCCGAGGCTGGACAGGGGGTGAGGAGCAGTACTTC
TRBJ1-2 | . | TRBV5-1 | medium-sized | CASSLQTGGYTF | TGCGCCAGCAGCTTGCAGACGGGTGGCTACACCTTC
TRBJ2-6 | . | TRBV30 | . | CAWSAGQKTSGANVLTF | TGTGCCTGGAGCGCGGGACAGAAGACCTCTGGGGCCAACGTCCTGACTTTC
TRBJ2-3 | TRBD2 | TRBV30 | . | CAWALTSARTDTQYF | TGTGCCTGGGCTCTGACTAGCGCCCGCACAGATACGCAGTATTTT
TRBJ2-1 | . | TRBV11-2 | . | CASSFTGKPYNEQFF | TGTGCCAGCAGCTTTACCGGGAAGCCCTACAATGAGCAGTTCTTC
TRBJ2-1 | . | TRBV4-1 | few | CASSQGVAYNEQFF | TGCGCCAGCAGCCAAGGAGTCGCCTACAATGAGCAGTTCTTC
TRBJ2-1 | TRBD2 | TRBV2 | . | CASSEEAGVAPNEQFF | TGTGCCAGCAGTGAAGAGGCGGGGGTAGCACCCAATGAGCAGTTCTTC
TRBJ2-7 | . | TRBV27 | . | CASSPGLGSYEQYF | TGTGCCAGCAGTCCAGGACTCGGCTCCTACGAGCAGTACTTC
TRBJ1-1 | . | TRBV5-1 | . | CASSTGVMNTEAFF | TGCGCCAGCAGCACAGGAGTCATGAACACTGAAGCTTTCTTT
TRBJ1-4 | TRBD1 | TRBV19 | . | CATNRGRNEKLFF | TGTGCCACAAACAGGGGACGCAATGAAAAACTGTTTTTT
TRBJ1-2 | TRBD1 | TRBV29-1 | once | CSGGEQGAEGYTF | TGCAGCGGTGGTGAACAGGGGGCGGAAGGCTACACCTTC
TRBJ2-2 | TRBD2 | TRBV19 | . | CASSTSGVTGELFF | TGTGCCAGTAGTACTAGCGGAGTCACCGGGGAGCTGTTTTTT
TRBJ2-7 | TRBD2 | TRBV25-1 | . | CASSDSGRYPYEQYF | TGTGCCAGCAGTGATAGCGGGAGGTATCCCTACGAGCAGTACTTC
TRBJ2-7 | TRBD1 | TRBV18 | . | CASSQLRQGATSYEQYF | TGTGCCAGCTCACAATTAAGACAGGGGGCTACCTCCTACGAGCAGTACTTC
TRBJ2-7 | TRBD1 | TRBV27 | . | CASSGQGAYEQYF | TGTGCCAGCAGTGGACAGGGGGCCTACGAGCAGTACTTC
TRBJ2-1 | TRBD2 | TRBV27 | . | CASSPTTSGYSYNEQFF | TGTGCCAGCAGTCCAACGACTAGCGGATACTCCTACAATGAGCAGTTCTTC
TRBJ2-3 | TRBD1 | TRBV7-6 | . | CASSLTGERADTQYF | TGTGCCAGCAGCTTAACAGGGGAGAGGGCAGATACGCAGTATTTT
TRBJ2-7 | TRBD1 | TRBV6-1 | . | CASIERPGQGGTNFYEQYF | TGTGCCAGCATTGAACGCCCGGGACAGGGGGGCACTAACTTCTACGAGCAGTACTTC
TRBJ1-4 | . | TRBV12-5 | few | CASALTAGGEKLFF | TGTGCTAGTGCCTTAACGGCAGGTGGTGAAAAACTGTTTTTT
TRBJ2-7 | . | TRBV7-9 | . | CASSLLGGYEQYF | TGTGCCAGCAGCTTACTAGGGGGATACGAGCAGTACTTC
TRBJ2-7 | TRBD2 | TRBV25-1 | once | CASSETGTSVEQYF | TGTGCCAGCAGTGAGACCGGGACTAGCGTCGAGCAGTACTTC
TRBJ1-1 | . | TRBV20-1 | . | CSARWGGEAFF | TGCAGTGCTAGATGGGGGGGTGAAGCTTTCTTT
TRBJ2-1 | . | TRBV9 | few | CASSAPVGGETRYNEQFF | TGTGCCAGCAGCGCACCAGTAGGGGGGGAGACCAGATACAATGAGCAGTTCTTC
TRBJ2-7 | TRBD2 | TRBV7-8 | . | CASSQPGLGDYEQYF | TGTGCCAGCAGTCAACCGGGACTAGGAGACTACGAGCAGTACTTC
TRBJ2-4 | . | TRBV19 | . | CASRDSVAKNIQYF | TGTGCCAGTAGGGACAGTGTAGCCAAAAACATTCAGTACTTC
TRBJ1-4 | . | TRBV5-6 | few | CASSLRGTNEKLFF | TGTGCCAGCAGCTTGCGGGGGACTAATGAAAAACTGTTTTTT
TRBJ1-1 | . | TRBV4-2 | few | CASSRQDTEAFF | TGTGCCAGCAGCCGACAGGACACTGAAGCTTTCTTT
TRBJ2-5 | . | TRBV5-6 | . | CASSLGVLASGETQYF | TGTGCCAGCAGCTTGGGTGTTCTGGCTAGTGGAGAGACCCAGTACTTC
TRBJ2-1 | TRBD1 | TRBV28 | . | CASSQSRDSQFF | TGTGCCAGCAGTCAATCCCGGGACAGTCAGTTCTTC
TRBJ2-3 | . | TRBV6-5 | . | CASSSTAEPDTQYF | TGTGCCAGCAGCAGTACCGCGGAGCCTGATACGCAGTATTTT
TRBJ2-1 | TRBD2 | TRBV5-1 | once | CASSLTSGLYNEQFF | TGCGCCAGCAGCTTGACTAGCGGCCTCTACAATGAGCAGTTCTTC
TRBJ2-4 | TRBD1 | TRBV15 | . | CATSFAAGTGNNIQYF | TGTGCCACCAGCTTCGCTGCCGGGACAGGGAATAACATTCAGTACTTC
TRBJ1-2 | TRBD1 | TRBV10-3 | . | CAISELSPGQSNYGYTF | TGTGCCATCAGTGAGTTAAGTCCGGGACAGAGCAACTATGGCTACACCTTC
TRBJ1-3 | . | TRBV5-6 | . | CASSLGLWQLEAGNTIYF | TGTGCCAGCAGCTTAGGCCTGTGGCAGCTTGAGGCTGGAAACACCATATATTTT
TRBJ2-7 | . | TRBV13 | . | CASSLLSLGLRPYEQYF | TGTGCCAGCAGCCTACTTTCTCTAGGACTGAGGCCATACGAGCAGTACTTC
TRBJ2-7 | TRBD2 | TRBV4-1 | . | CASSQGVAGGYEQYF | TGCGCCAGCAGCCAAGGCGTAGCGGGAGGCTACGAGCAGTACTTC
TRBJ2-2 | TRBD2 | TRBV5-1 | . | CASSSTLGGITGELFF | TGCGCCAGCAGCTCCACCCTGGGAGGGATCACCGGGGAGCTGTTTTTT
TRBJ2-7 | . | TRBV10-1 | . | CASSVDRDAYEQYF | TGCGCCAGCAGTGTGGACAGAGATGCCTACGAGCAGTACTTC
TRBJ1-1 | . | TRBV7-9 | . | CASSLGPTINTEAFF | TGTGCCAGCAGCTTAGGCCCGACAATTAACACTGAAGCTTTCTTT
TRBJ2-5 | . | TRBV27 | . | CASSPWGGGMETQYF | TGTGCCAGCAGCCCCTGGGGGGGCGGGATGGAGACCCAGTACTTC
TRBJ1-5 | TRBD1 | TRBV6-4 | . | CASPSGQAVLWGQPQHF | TGTGCCAGCCCTTCCGGACAGGCGGTACTGTGGGGTCAGCCCCAGCATTTT
TRBJ1-1 | . | TRBV29-1 | few | CSARNTEAFF | TGCAGCGCCCGGAACACTGAAGCTTTCTTT
TRBJ1-2 | . | TRBV5-1 | . | CASSPVGQRQWGYTF | TGCGCCAGCAGCCCGGTCGGACAGCGCCAATGGGGCTACACCTTC
TRBJ2-7 | TRBD2 | TRBV6-6 | . | CASSYLGLANEQYF | TGTGCCAGCAGTTATTTGGGACTAGCAAACGAGCAGTACTTC
TRBJ1-1 | . | TRBV6-6 | . | CASSYSFMNTEAFF | TGTGCCAGCAGTTATTCATTCATGAACACTGAAGCTTTCTTT
TRBJ1-3 | TRBD1 | TRBV29-1 | . | CSVDRAPGNTIYF | TGCAGCGTGGACAGGGCGCCTGGAAACACCATATATTTT
TRBJ2-7 | . | TRBV29-1 | few | CSVVYGTRGDDQYF | TGCAGCGTTGTGTACGGTACTAGAGGCGACGACCAGTACTTC
TRBJ1-3 | . | TRBV29-1 | once | CSVQQDSGNTIYF | TGCAGCGTCCAGCAGGACTCTGGAAACACCATATATTTT
TRBJ2-5 | TRBD2 | TRBV7-7 | . | CASSLAGGTPTQYF | TGTGCCAGCAGCTTAGCGGGGGGGACTCCCACGCAGTACTTC
TRBJ2-1 | TRBD2 | TRBV6-1 | medium-sized | CASRAGLVIDEQFF | TGTGCCAGCAGGGCGGGACTAGTGATTGATGAGCAGTTCTTC
TRBJ2-7 | . | TRBV5-1 | . | CASSLSGLTYEQYF | TGCGCCAGCAGTCTCTCAGGGCTAACCTACGAGCAGTACTTC
TRBJ1-1 | . | TRBV30 | . | CAWSANRAVVTFF | TGTGCCTGGAGTGCCAACAGGGCTGTGGTTACTTTCTTT
TRBJ1-1 | . | TRBV7-9 | . | CASSARDTEAFF | TGTGCCAGCAGCGCCAGGGACACTGAAGCTTTCTTT